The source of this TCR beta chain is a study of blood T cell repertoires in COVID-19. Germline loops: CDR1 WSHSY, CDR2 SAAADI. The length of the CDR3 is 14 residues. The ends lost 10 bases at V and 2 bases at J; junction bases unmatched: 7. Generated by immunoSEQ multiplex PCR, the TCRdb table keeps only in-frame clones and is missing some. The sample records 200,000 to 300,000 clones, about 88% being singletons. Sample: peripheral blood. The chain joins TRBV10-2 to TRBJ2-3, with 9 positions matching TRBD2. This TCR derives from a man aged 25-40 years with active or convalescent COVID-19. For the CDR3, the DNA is TGCGCCACCGTAGCGGGGGATATCACAGATACGCAGTATTTT. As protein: CATVAGDITDTQYF.